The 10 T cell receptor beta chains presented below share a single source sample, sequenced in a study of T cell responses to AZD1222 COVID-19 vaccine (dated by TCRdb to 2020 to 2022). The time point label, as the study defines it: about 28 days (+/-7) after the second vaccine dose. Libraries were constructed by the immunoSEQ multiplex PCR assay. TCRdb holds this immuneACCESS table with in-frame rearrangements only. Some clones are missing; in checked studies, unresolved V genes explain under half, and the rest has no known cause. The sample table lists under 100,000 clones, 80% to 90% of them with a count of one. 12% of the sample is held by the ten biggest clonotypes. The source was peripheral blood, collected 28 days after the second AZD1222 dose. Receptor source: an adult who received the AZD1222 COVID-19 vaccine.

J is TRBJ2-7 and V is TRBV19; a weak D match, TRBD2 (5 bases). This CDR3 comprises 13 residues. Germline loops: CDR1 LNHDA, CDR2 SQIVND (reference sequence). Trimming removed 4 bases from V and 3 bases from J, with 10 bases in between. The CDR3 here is CASSKKDFYEQYF. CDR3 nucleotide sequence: TGTGCCAGTAGTAAAAAGGACTTCTACGAGCAGTACTTC.

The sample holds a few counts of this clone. The CDR3 loop is CASSQVSPSGNNEQFF. The CDR3 coding sequence is TGTGCCAGCAGCCAAGTTTCGCCTAGCGGAAACAATGAGCAGTTCTTC. This chain uses TRBV14 with TRBJ2-1; 7 bases align to TRBD2. J was trimmed by 5 bases and V by 1 base; bases with no gene match: 8. Germline loops: CDR1 SGHDN, CDR2 FVKESK. This CDR3 comprises 16 residues.

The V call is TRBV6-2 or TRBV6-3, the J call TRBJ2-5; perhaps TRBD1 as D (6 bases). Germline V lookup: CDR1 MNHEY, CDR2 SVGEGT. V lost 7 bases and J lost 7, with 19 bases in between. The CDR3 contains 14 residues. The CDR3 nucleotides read TGTGCCAGCACCCCTAATACAGGGACATGGACCCAGTACTTC. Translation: CASTPNTGTWTQYF.

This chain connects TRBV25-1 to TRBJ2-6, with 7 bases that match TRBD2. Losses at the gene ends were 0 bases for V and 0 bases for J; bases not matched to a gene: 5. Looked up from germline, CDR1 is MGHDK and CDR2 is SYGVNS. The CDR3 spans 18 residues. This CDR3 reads CASSEYQRGHSGANVLTF. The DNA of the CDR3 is TGTGCCAGCAGTGAATATCAGCGGGGCCACTCTGGGGCCAACGTCCTGACTTTC.

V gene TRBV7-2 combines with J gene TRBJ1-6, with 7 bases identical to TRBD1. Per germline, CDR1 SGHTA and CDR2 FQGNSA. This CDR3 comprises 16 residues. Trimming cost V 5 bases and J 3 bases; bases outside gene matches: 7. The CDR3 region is CASSPPTGSYNSPLHF. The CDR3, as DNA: TGTGCCAGCAGCCCGCCGACAGGGAGCTATAATTCACCCCTCCACTTT.

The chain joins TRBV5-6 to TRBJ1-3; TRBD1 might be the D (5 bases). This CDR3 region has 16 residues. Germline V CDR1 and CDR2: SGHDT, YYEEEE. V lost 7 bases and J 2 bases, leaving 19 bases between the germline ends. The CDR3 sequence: CASGLWNRTAGNTIYF. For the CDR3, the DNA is TGTGCCAGCGGCCTATGGAACAGGACGGCTGGAAACACCATATATTTT.

Here the CDR3 reads CASSSGLARANEQFF. CDR3 DNA: TGTGCCAGCAGCTCGGGACTAGCGCGTGCAAATGAGCAGTTCTTC. The chain uses TRBV13 and TRBJ2-1; 10 bases line up with TRBD2. Per the germline V gene, CDR1 is PRHDT and CDR2 is FYEKMQ (reference sequence). V trimming: 4 bases; J trimming: 7 bases; junction bases outside the gene matches: 7. The CDR3 sequence is 15 residues long.

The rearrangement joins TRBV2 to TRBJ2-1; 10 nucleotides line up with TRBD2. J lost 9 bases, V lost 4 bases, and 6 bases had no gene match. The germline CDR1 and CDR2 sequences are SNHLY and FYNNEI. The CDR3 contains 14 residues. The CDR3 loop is CASSGLAGVFEQFF. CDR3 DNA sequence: TGTGCCAGCAGTGGTCTAGCGGGAGTGTTTGAGCAGTTCTTC. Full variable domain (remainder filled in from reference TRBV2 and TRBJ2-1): EPEVTQTPSHQVTQMGQEVILRCVPISNHLYFYWYRQILGQKVEFLVSFYNNEISEKSEIFDDQFSVERPDGSNFTLKIRSTKLEDSAMYFCASSGLAGVFEQFFGPGTRLTVL.

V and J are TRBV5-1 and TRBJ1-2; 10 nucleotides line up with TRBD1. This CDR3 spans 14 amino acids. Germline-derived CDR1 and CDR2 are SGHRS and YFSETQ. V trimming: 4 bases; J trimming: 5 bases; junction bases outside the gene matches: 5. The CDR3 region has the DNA TGCGCCAGCAGCATAGGGACAGGGGAGTATGGCTACACCTTC. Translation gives CASSIGTGEYGYTF. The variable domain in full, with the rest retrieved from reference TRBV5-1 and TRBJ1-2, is KAGVTQTPRYLIKTRGQQVTLSCSPISGHRSVSWYQQTPGQGLQFLFEYFSETQRNKGNFPGRFSGRQFSNSRSEMNVSTLELGDSALYLCASSIGTGEYGYTFGSGTRLTVV.

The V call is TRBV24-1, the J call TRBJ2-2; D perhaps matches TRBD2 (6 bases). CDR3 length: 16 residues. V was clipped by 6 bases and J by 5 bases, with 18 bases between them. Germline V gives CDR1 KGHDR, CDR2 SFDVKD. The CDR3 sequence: CATSISSGLLTGELFF. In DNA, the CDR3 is TGTGCCACCAGTATCTCCTCGGGACTGCTGACCGGGGAGCTGTTTTTT.